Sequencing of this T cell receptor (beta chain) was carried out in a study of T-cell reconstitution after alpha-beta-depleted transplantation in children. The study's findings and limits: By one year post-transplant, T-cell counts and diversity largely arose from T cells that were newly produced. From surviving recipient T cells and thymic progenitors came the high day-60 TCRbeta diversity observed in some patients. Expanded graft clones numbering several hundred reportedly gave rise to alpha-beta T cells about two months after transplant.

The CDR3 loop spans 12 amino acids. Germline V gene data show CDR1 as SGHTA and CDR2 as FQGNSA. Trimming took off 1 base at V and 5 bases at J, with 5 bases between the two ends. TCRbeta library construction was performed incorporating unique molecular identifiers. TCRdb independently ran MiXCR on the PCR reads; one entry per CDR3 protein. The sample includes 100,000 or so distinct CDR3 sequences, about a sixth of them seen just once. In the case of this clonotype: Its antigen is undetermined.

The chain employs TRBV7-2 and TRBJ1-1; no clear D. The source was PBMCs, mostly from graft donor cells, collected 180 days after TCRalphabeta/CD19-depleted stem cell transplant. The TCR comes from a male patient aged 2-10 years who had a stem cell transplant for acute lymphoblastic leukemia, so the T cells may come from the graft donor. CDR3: CASSLDQTEAFF. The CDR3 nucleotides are TGTGCCAGCAGCTTAGACCAGACTGAAGCTTTCTTT.